Listed here are 26 T cell receptor beta chains from one sample, sequenced in a study of T cell responses to AZD1222 COVID-19 vaccine. The table came from immunoSEQ multiplex PCR; TCRdb's copy has only in-frame clones and leaves some out. The table has 110,000 to 150,000 clones, over 90% seen once. Sequencing used peripheral blood, obtained on day 0 of AZD1222 vaccination. The receptor set was obtained from an adult in good health.

The V call is TRBV27, the J call TRBJ1-6, with 8 bases matching TRBD1. V was clipped by 4 bases and J by 0 bases; unmatched bases: 17. CDR1 is MNHEY, CDR2 SMNVEV, per germline (reference sequence). The CDR3 contains 21 residues. CDR3 bases: TGTGCCAGCAGTTCCCCTCTCCCTCCTACAGGGGGGAGCTCCTATAATTCACCCCTCCACTTT. This encodes CASSSPLPPTGGSSYNSPLHF.

The chain combines TRBV24-1 with TRBJ2-1, with TRBD1 as a possible D gene (5 bases). Germline assignment: CDR1 KGHDR and CDR2 SFDVKD. This CDR3 contains 13 residues. The V gene lost 3 bases and the J gene lost 8 bases, with 10 bases spanning the gap. CDR3 nucleotide sequence: TGTGCCACCAGTGATAATCAGGGTCATGAGCAGTTCTTC. Amino acid sequence: CATSDNQGHEQFF.

This clone was counted once. The chain uses TRBV5-5 and TRBJ2-2; 7 nucleotides line up with TRBD1. CDR1 and CDR2 from the germline V gene are SGHKS and YYEKEE (reference sequence). This CDR3 is built from 16 residues. J was trimmed by 3 bases and V by 1 base; bases with no gene match: 6. CDR3 nucleotides: TGTGCCAGCAGCTTGAGGATGACAGGGTACACCGGGGAGCTGTTTTTT. This encodes CASSLRMTGYTGELFF.

The gene calls are TRBV27 and TRBJ1-2; D perhaps matches TRBD1 (5 bases). V lost 4 bases, J lost 8 bases, and 14 bases lay in between. The CDR3 sequence is 13 residues long. Germline-derived CDR1 and CDR2 are MNHEY and SMNVEV (reference sequence). DNA for the CDR3: TGTGCCAGCAGTTCCAGGGCGACGGGGGGCTACACCTTC. Residues: CASSSRATGGYTF.

The chain carries TRBV11-2 and TRBJ1-6, with a tentative D call TRBD1 (6 bases). V lost 6 bases, J lost 8 bases, and 20 bases lay in between. Germline CDR1 is SGHAT and CDR2 is FQNNGV. The CDR3 has 16 amino acids. DNA of the CDR3: TGTGCCAGCAGATCCTCTACGGGGGCTAGGGATTCACCCCTCCACTTT. It is translated as CASRSSTGARDSPLHF.

V and J are TRBV20-1 and TRBJ2-1; 7 bases line up with TRBD2. The CDR3 sequence is 11 residues long. Germline CDR1 reads DFQATT; CDR2 reads SNEGSKA (reference sequence). Here the CDR3 DNA reads TGCGGCACTAGCGTACACAATGAGCAGTTCTTC. Its protein is CGTSVHNEQFF.

This chain connects TRBV5-1 to TRBJ1-1; the D is unclear. Trimming shortened V by 0 bases and J by 5 bases, and 14 bases separated the two germline ends. Germline assignment: CDR1 SGHRS and CDR2 YFSETQ. The CDR3 has 15 amino acids. CDR3 coding DNA: TGCGCCAGCAGCTTGGCTCGGGCGCGTGGAACTGAAGCTTTCTTT. This sequence encodes CASSLARARGTEAFF.

The V and J genes are TRBV3-1 (or the pseudogene TRBV3-2) and TRBJ1-4, with TRBD1 as a possible D gene (5 bases). Germline CDR1 LGHDT, CDR2 YNNKEL (reference sequence). This CDR3 has 15 amino acids. The V end was cut by 0 bases, the J end by 7 bases, with 12 bases between. CDR3 residues: CASSQDGRVTEKLFF. The CDR3 DNA is TGTGCCAGCAGCCAAGATGGCAGGGTTACTGAAAAACTGTTTTTT.

The chain carries TRBV2 and TRBJ2-2, with D unclear. V was cut by 6 bases and J by 5 bases, with 10 bases left in between. In germline, CDR1 is SNHLY, CDR2 FYNNEI. The CDR3 has 13 amino acids. CDR3 coding DNA: TGTGCCAGCAGCTCCGGGCATACCGGGGAGCTGTTTTTT. Translation: CASSSGHTGELFF.

This sequence joins TRBV19 and TRBJ1-2; tentatively, D is TRBD1 (6 bases). V was trimmed by 8 bases and J by 4 bases, leaving 14 bases between them. Germline V lookup: CDR1 LNHDA, CDR2 SQIVND (reference sequence). The CDR3 runs to 13 residues. This CDR3 is CASGEQGAYGYTF. The CDR3 nucleotides are TGTGCCAGTGGGGAACAGGGCGCCTATGGCTACACCTTC.

The CDR3 protein is CASSRAGADETQYF. The CDR3 region has the DNA TGTGCCAGCAGTCGAGCGGGAGCGGACGAGACCCAGTACTTC. The rearrangement joins TRBV6-5 to TRBJ2-5, with 8 bases aligning to TRBD2. This CDR3 region has 14 residues. Germline-derived CDR1 and CDR2 are MNHEY and SVGAGI. V was pared by 5 bases and J by 5 bases, with 7 bases of the junction left unmatched.

This rearrangement joins TRBV3-1 (or the pseudogene TRBV3-2) to TRBJ2-2; 12 nucleotides agree with TRBD2. The V gene end was trimmed by 2 bases and the J gene end by 4 bases; junction bases not matched to a gene: 17. The CDR3 has 21 residues. The germline V gene encodes CDR1 LGHDT and CDR2 YNNKEL (reference sequence). Written as DNA, the CDR3 is TGTGCCAGCAGCCAATATAGGCCCCGGACTAGCGGGAATTTATCCACCGGGGAGCTGTTTTTT. This gives the protein CASSQYRPRTSGNLSTGELFF.

The chain carries TRBV27 and TRBJ2-1; 9 bases are a match to TRBD1. The CDR3 has 15 residues. Germline V gives CDR1 MNHEY, CDR2 SMNVEV (reference sequence). Trimming removed 2 bases from V and 8 bases from J; junction bases left unmatched: 7. CDR3 nucleotide sequence: TGTGCCAGCAGTTTAAGGACAGGGGTACCCGATGAGCAGTTCTTC. This translates into CASSLRTGVPDEQFF.

The CDR3 loop reads CASSVGRSSNYGYTF. The CDR3 bases are TGTGCCAGCAGCGTCGGGAGAAGTAGTAACTATGGCTACACCTTC. The chain has TRBV2 and TRBJ1-2; no clear D. Germline values: CDR1 SNHLY, CDR2 FYNNEI. The CDR3 runs to 15 residues. Trimming cost V 6 bases and J 1 base, with 15 bases left between them.

V and J are TRBV5-5 and TRBJ2-5; 8 bases agree with TRBD2. J was trimmed by 2 bases and V by 2 bases; bases with no gene match: 8. This CDR3 has 16 residues. Per germline, CDR1 SGHKS and CDR2 YYEKEE (reference sequence). The CDR3: CASSFTGGPIQETQYF. The DNA of the CDR3 is TGTGCCAGCAGCTTTACGGGAGGGCCAATTCAAGAGACCCAGTACTTC.

This clone was detected only a few times. The rearrangement joins TRBV5-4 to TRBJ1-2; D call uncertain. Germline CDR1 SGHNT, CDR2 YYREEE (reference sequence). The CDR3 has 13 amino acids. V was pared by 0 bases and J by 7 bases, with 10 bases between. The CDR3 nucleotides are TGTGCCAGCAGCTTGGACACCCGAAGTGGCTACACCTTC. Amino acids: CASSLDTRSGYTF.

The CDR3 DNA reads as TGTGCCTGGAGTGTTCCTAGCGGCTGGGTAACAGAGACCCAGTACTTC. Protein sequence: CAWSVPSGWVTETQYF. The rearrangement joins TRBV30 to TRBJ2-5, with 7 bases matching TRBD2. There are 16 residues in the CDR3. Germline lookup yields CDR1 GTSNPN and CDR2 SVGIG (reference sequence). Trimming removed 0 bases from V and 4 bases from J; junction bases left unmatched: 11.

The chain has TRBV27 and TRBJ2-1, with 10 bases matching TRBD2. J gave up 4 bases and V 0 bases, and 6 bases lay outside the gene matches. The germline V gene has CDR1 MNHEY and CDR2 SMNVEV (reference sequence). The CDR3 is 17 amino acids. The CDR3 loop is CASSLSLAGGPYNEQFF. The CDR3 DNA follows: TGTGCCAGCAGTTTATCTTTAGCGGGAGGCCCTTACAATGAGCAGTTCTTC.

The gene calls are TRBV10-1 and TRBJ2-3; 9 positions agree with TRBD2. With 1 base clipped from V and 1 base from J, the junction kept 6 bases outside the gene matches. Germline V gives CDR1 WNHNN, CDR2 SYGVQD (reference sequence). The CDR3 is made up of 17 amino acids. CDR3 loop: CASSELRAGGGTDTQYF. For the CDR3, the DNA is TGCGCCAGCAGTGAGTTACGAGCGGGAGGTGGCACAGATACGCAGTATTTT.

This clone was detected a few times. V and J are TRBV7-8 and TRBJ1-3; 7 bases are a match to TRBD1. This CDR3 is built from 16 residues. The trim removed 0 bases at V and 4 bases at J, leaving 6 bases unmatched. The germline V gene has CDR1 SGHVS and CDR2 FQNEAQ. The CDR3 DNA is TGTGCCAGCAGCTTAGCGGGGAGACAGGGAGGAAACACCATATATTTT. Its protein is CASSLAGRQGGNTIYF.

V gene TRBV6-5 combines with J gene TRBJ2-5, with D maybe TRBD2 (6 bases). The V end was cut by 10 bases, the J end by 3 bases, with 12 bases between. Germline assignment: CDR1 MNHEY and CDR2 SVGAGI. The CDR3 has 12 amino acids. The CDR3 here is CATRWGEETQYF. As DNA, the CDR3 is TGTGCCACCAGATGGGGGGAAGAGACCCAGTACTTC.

V gene TRBV10-3 combines with J gene TRBJ2-1, with 10 bases that match TRBD1. Germline CDR1 ENHRY, CDR2 SYGVKD. Trimming cost V 0 bases and J 0 bases; bases outside gene matches: 5. CDR3 size: 18 residues. The CDR3 loop reads CAISESGDRGGSYNEQFF. In DNA form, the CDR3 reads TGTGCCATCAGTGAGTCGGGGGACAGGGGAGGCTCCTACAATGAGCAGTTCTTC.

The chain has TRBV21-1 and TRBJ1-6; the table calls TRBD1, which could not be checked here. TRBV21-1 corresponds to a pseudogene. The CDR3 is 16 residues long. The CDR3 DNA reads TGTGCCAGCAGCAAGCAGTCGGACAACCGGAATTCACCCCTCCACTTT. Its translation: CASSKQSDNRNSPLHF.

The V gene is TRBV7-9, the J gene TRBJ2-2; D unclear. Germline CDR1 and CDR2: SEHNR and FQNEAQ (reference sequence). CDR3 length: 11 residues. Trimming took off 6 bases at V and 7 bases at J, with 6 bases between the two ends. The CDR3 reads CASSIYGELFF. The CDR3 DNA is TGTGCCAGCAGTATCTACGGGGAGCTGTTTTTT.

The genes are TRBV4-2 and TRBJ2-2; 8 bases agree with TRBD1. The CDR3 spans 15 residues. CDR1 is LGHNA, CDR2 YNFKEQ, per germline. V was clipped by 6 bases and J by 5 bases; unmatched bases: 8. The CDR3 DNA sequence: TGTGCCAGCAGTCCCCAGGGGGCCCGTACCGGGGAGCTGTTTTTT. Translated, it gives CASSPQGARTGELFF.

The rearrangement links TRBV6-5 to TRBJ2-7, with D possibly called TRBD1 or TRBD2 (6 bases each). Germline values: CDR1 MNHEY, CDR2 SVGAGI. Trimming cost V 2 bases and J 6 bases, with 20 bases left between them. The CDR3 extends over 16 amino acids. The CDR3 DNA sequence: TGTGCCAGCAGTTACCGATTCACAGGGACTGGCCCCGAGCAGTACTTC. It yields the protein CASSYRFTGTGPEQYF.